These T cell receptor beta chains were read from a single sample in a study of shared clonotypes between healthy human individuals. Repertoires were generated with immunoSEQ multiplex PCR, while TCRdb's copy carries only in-frame clones and drops some. Among around 750,000 clones listed, around 74% were seen once. Material for sequencing was memory CD4+ T cells sorted from blood. All receptors derive from a woman aged 25-40 years in good health. Both conserved end residues are part of each CDR3. The D gene is left open where the match is weak. The size of a clone is reported for some rows only, either as once, few or many, or as a class for expanded clones.

CDR3nt: TGTGCCAGCAGCCAAGCAGGGTACACCGGGGAGCTGTTTTTT
CDR3aa: CASSQAGYTGELFF
v_gene: TRBV4-2
abundance: many
d_gene: .
j_gene: TRBJ2-2

CDR3nt: TGTGCCAGCAGCCTTAACCCGACTGGCTACACCTTC
CDR3aa: CASSLNPTGYTF
v_gene: TRBV7-2
abundance: many
d_gene: .
j_gene: TRBJ1-2

CDR3nt: TGTGCCAGCAGCCGCGTTCTAGCGGGAGGGAGAGATGGCTCCTACAATGAGCAGTTCTTC
CDR3aa: CASSRVLAGGRDGSYNEQFF
v_gene: TRBV28
abundance: .
d_gene: TRBD2
j_gene: TRBJ2-1

CDR3nt: TGCGCCAGCAGCCAAGATCTAGTCAACGGTGAGCAGTTCTTC
CDR3aa: CASSQDLVNGEQFF
v_gene: TRBV4-1
abundance: .
d_gene: .
j_gene: TRBJ2-1

CDR3nt: TGCGCCAGTACCCCGAGGGATCGGGGCACAGATACGCAGTATTTT
CDR3aa: CASTPRDRGTDTQYF
v_gene: TRBV5-1
abundance: .
d_gene: .
j_gene: TRBJ2-3

CDR3nt: TGTGCCAGCAGCCCGAGGGAGACCCAGTACTTC
CDR3aa: CASSPRETQYF
v_gene: TRBV2
abundance: .
d_gene: .
j_gene: TRBJ2-5

CDR3nt: TGTGCCAGCAGCCAAGCGGACAGAAGCTCCTACGAGCAGTACTTC
CDR3aa: CASSQADRSSYEQYF
v_gene: TRBV4-2
abundance: .
d_gene: .
j_gene: TRBJ2-7

CDR3nt: TGTGCCAGCTCACCACCTACTACCGGGGAGCTGTTTTTT
CDR3aa: CASSPPTTGELFF
v_gene: TRBV18
abundance: .
d_gene: .
j_gene: TRBJ2-2

CDR3nt: TGTGCCAGCAGTAGACAGGGGTTCTCTCAAGAGACCCAGTACTTC
CDR3aa: CASSRQGFSQETQYF
v_gene: TRBV28
abundance: .
d_gene: TRBD1
j_gene: TRBJ2-5

CDR3nt: TGTGCCAGCAGTTTAGGGGACGTTCGGAGCAATCAGCCCCAGCATTTT
CDR3aa: CASSLGDVRSNQPQHF
v_gene: TRBV28
abundance: .
d_gene: .
j_gene: TRBJ1-5

CDR3nt: TGTGCCAGCAGTGCAGCATCCGGGACAGGGATTAAAAATGAGCAGTTCTTC
CDR3aa: CASSAASGTGIKNEQFF
v_gene: TRBV6-1
abundance: few
d_gene: TRBD1
j_gene: TRBJ2-1

CDR3nt: TGCGCCAGCAAGGCCGAATACGAGCAGTACTTC
CDR3aa: CASKAEYEQYF
v_gene: TRBV5-1
abundance: .
d_gene: .
j_gene: TRBJ2-7

CDR3nt: TGTGCCAGCTCACCTCAGGGAACGGAGCCCCAGCATTTT
CDR3aa: CASSPQGTEPQHF
v_gene: TRBV18
abundance: .
d_gene: .
j_gene: TRBJ1-5

CDR3nt: TGTGCCAGCAGCTTAAGCGGGAGCCACGAGCAGTACTTC
CDR3aa: CASSLSGSHEQYF
v_gene: TRBV11-1
abundance: .
d_gene: TRBD2
j_gene: TRBJ2-7

CDR3nt: TGCGCCAGCAGCTTACAGGGGGCTTCCTACGAGCAGTACTTC
CDR3aa: CASSLQGASYEQYF
v_gene: TRBV5-1
abundance: .
d_gene: TRBD1
j_gene: TRBJ2-7

CDR3nt: TGTGCCAGCAGCTTAAGAGGGGGACTAGCGGGAGTATTTCCAGATACGCAGTATTTT
CDR3aa: CASSLRGGLAGVFPDTQYF
v_gene: TRBV7-3
abundance: .
d_gene: TRBD2
j_gene: TRBJ2-3

CDR3nt: TGCGCCAGCAGCTCCGTCCGGCAGGGGACCACAGATACGCAGTATTTT
CDR3aa: CASSSVRQGTTDTQYF
v_gene: TRBV5-1
abundance: .
d_gene: .
j_gene: TRBJ2-3

CDR3nt: TGTGCCAGCAGTTCGTGGACAGGGGCGGAAAATCAGCCCCAGCATTTT
CDR3aa: CASSSWTGAENQPQHF
v_gene: TRBV27
abundance: .
d_gene: TRBD1
j_gene: TRBJ1-5

CDR3nt: TGTGCCAGCAGCCCCGGGACTAGCGAGAGAAATGAGCAGTTCTTC
CDR3aa: CASSPGTSERNEQFF
v_gene: TRBV6-6
abundance: .
d_gene: TRBD2
j_gene: TRBJ2-1

CDR3nt: TGTGCCAGCTCACCGGGATGGCTGGGAAAACTGTTTTTT
CDR3aa: CASSPGWLGKLFF
v_gene: TRBV18
abundance: .
d_gene: .
j_gene: TRBJ1-4

CDR3nt: TGTGCCAGCAGTTTCGTAACAGGGGGCGCTTCCCCCCCTGGTAAACTGTTTTTT
CDR3aa: CASSFVTGGASPPGKLFF
v_gene: TRBV28
abundance: .
d_gene: TRBD1
j_gene: TRBJ1-4

CDR3nt: TGTGCCAGCAGGCAGACAGGGCTAAACTATGGCTACACCTTC
CDR3aa: CASRQTGLNYGYTF
v_gene: TRBV6-1
abundance: .
d_gene: TRBD1
j_gene: TRBJ1-2

CDR3nt: TGTGCCAGCAACCCACAGGGGGCGCTTGGCACTGAAGCTTTCTTT
CDR3aa: CASNPQGALGTEAFF
v_gene: TRBV2
abundance: few
d_gene: TRBD1
j_gene: TRBJ1-1

CDR3nt: TGTGCCAGCAGCAAAGGAGGGGGCAGCGTAACCTACGAGCAGTACTTC
CDR3aa: CASSKGGGSVTYEQYF
v_gene: TRBV21-1
abundance: .
d_gene: .
j_gene: TRBJ2-7

CDR3nt: TGTGCCAGCCCCCATTATCACCCGGGGGAGACCCAGTACTTC
CDR3aa: CASPHYHPGETQYF
v_gene: TRBV28
abundance: once
d_gene: .
j_gene: TRBJ2-5

CDR3nt: TGTGCCAGCAGTTTAGGCCAGGCCTCAGACGAGCAGTACTTC
CDR3aa: CASSLGQASDEQYF
v_gene: TRBV27
abundance: many
d_gene: .
j_gene: TRBJ2-7